These 32 T cell receptor beta chains were sequenced from one sample in a study of blood T cell repertoires in COVID-19. Sequencing was performed with immunoSEQ multiplex PCR; in TCRdb, only in-frame clones are kept and a portion is missing. The table has 200,000 to 250,000 clones, about 84% seen once. Source material: PBMCs or T cells enriched from blood (not recorded which). These receptors all come from a man aged 55 to 70 who had recovered from COVID-19.

The chain carries TRBV25-1 and TRBJ1-2; TRBD1 matches 7 bases. This CDR3 has 16 residues. With V trimmed by 2 bases and J by 8 bases, 14 bases remained unmatched. Germline lookup yields CDR1 MGHDK and CDR2 SYGVNS. CDR3 amino acids: CASSEKWAGGTLGYTF. The CDR3 DNA is TGTGCCAGCAGTGAAAAGTGGGCAGGGGGAACGCTGGGCTACACCTTC.

This clone was detected once. This sequence joins TRBV7-2 and TRBJ2-2, with 13 bases aligning to TRBD2. J was trimmed by 3 bases and V by 5 bases; bases with no gene match: 6. Germline CDR1 and CDR2: SGHTA and FQGNSA. This CDR3 contains 17 residues. This CDR3 is CASSTRTSGGDTGELFF. CDR3 DNA sequence: TGTGCCAGCAGCACCCGAACTAGCGGGGGGGACACCGGGGAGCTGTTTTTT.

This clone appeared once. The rearrangement uses TRBV7-2 and TRBJ2-1, with D hard to call. Germline CDR1 reads SGHTA; CDR2 reads FQGNSA. This CDR3 has 13 residues. V lost 5 bases and J lost 8, with 13 bases in between. DNA for the CDR3: TGTGCCAGCAGCCTACAAGGTGAGGATGAGCAGTTCTTC. Translation: CASSLQGEDEQFF.

This rearrangement joins TRBV19 to TRBJ2-2; 10 nucleotides match TRBD1. V dropped 6 bases and J dropped 6; count of bases not matched to a gene: 7. Germline CDR1 LNHDA, CDR2 SQIVND (reference sequence). The CDR3 contains 15 residues. The CDR3 DNA follows: TGTGCCAGTAGCGACAGGGGGCCAGGAGCCGGGGAGCTGTTTTTT. Translation: CASSDRGPGAGELFF.

This chain links TRBV6-5 with TRBJ1-2; D perhaps matches TRBD1 (6 bases). With 10 bases removed from V and 8 bases from J, the gap between germline ends came to 23 bases. The CDR3 has 14 residues. Looked up from germline, CDR1 is MNHEY and CDR2 is SVGAGI. CDR3 DNA sequence: TGTGCCATTGGGAGGGGCGCAGGGGTGGGCGGCTACACCTTC. Its protein is CAIGRGAGVGGYTF.

This chain links TRBV5-1 with TRBJ2-7, with 7 bases that match TRBD1. This CDR3 has 15 residues. Germline CDR1 is SGHRS and CDR2 is YFSETQ. With 4 bases clipped from V and 0 bases from J, the junction kept 7 bases outside the gene matches. Written as DNA, the CDR3 is TGCGCCAGCAGCCGCGACAGGGATAGCTCCTACGAGCAGTACTTC. Amino acid sequence: CASSRDRDSSYEQYF.

The chain joins TRBV6-5 to TRBJ1-2; D unclear. The germline V gene encodes CDR1 MNHEY and CDR2 SVGAGI. Deletions cut 6 bases from V and 7 bases from J, with 15 bases between. The CDR3 length is 13 residues. The CDR3 protein is CASSRTPEVGYTF. CDR3 nucleotide sequence: TGTGCCAGCAGCCGGACGCCGGAGGTTGGCTACACCTTC.

This chain connects TRBV7-2 to TRBJ2-7, with TRBD1 matching 10 bases. The junction had 11 bases not matched to a gene; V was cut back by 6 bases and J by 6 bases. CDR3 size: 15 residues. Looked up from germline, CDR1 is SGHTA and CDR2 is FQGNSA. CDR3 nucleotide sequence: TGTGCCAGCAGGGAATCCGGGACAGGGGTGCGCGAGCAGTACTTC. Protein sequence: CASRESGTGVREQYF.

V and J are TRBV5-6 and TRBJ2-7; weak D call: TRBD1 (5 bases). With 0 bases removed from V and 5 bases from J, the gap between germline ends came to 12 bases. Germline V gene lookup returns CDR1 SGHDT and CDR2 YYEEEE. The CDR3 loop spans 14 amino acids. The CDR3 spells CASSLVGAPHEQYF. In DNA form, the CDR3 reads TGTGCCAGCAGCTTGGTAGGGGCCCCCCACGAGCAGTACTTC.

The rearrangement joins TRBV6-5 to TRBJ2-7; the D is unclear. Germline V gives CDR1 MNHEY, CDR2 SVGAGI. The CDR3 is 13 residues long. Trimming left V 5 bases short and J 0 bases short, with 8 bases between. CDR3 in amino acids: CASSRRSSYEQYF. The CDR3 coding sequence is TGTGCCAGCAGTCGTAGGAGCTCCTACGAGCAGTACTTC.

J is TRBJ1-3 and V is TRBV29-1, with D hard to call. The CDR3 totals 13 residues. V dropped 5 bases and J dropped 0 bases, with 8 bases sitting between them. Germline V gives CDR1 SQVTM, CDR2 ANQGSEA. CDR3 in amino acids: CSVLILSGNTIYF. For the CDR3, the DNA is TGCAGCGTTCTCATACTCTCTGGAAACACCATATATTTT.

A remark on this clone: Other nucleotide sequences in the sample specify the same CDR3. The V and J genes are TRBV11-3 and TRBJ2-1; weak D call: TRBD1 (6 bases). CDR1 SGHNT and CDR2 YENEEA come from the germline V gene. V shed 5 bases and J shed 10 bases, with 15 bases lying between them. The CDR3 is 13 amino acids. CDR3 amino acids: CASSGARGGEQFF. CDR3 in DNA: TGTGCCAGCAGCGGGGCCAGGGGCGGCGAGCAGTTCTTC.

This sequence joins TRBV7-2 and TRBJ1-5; possible D gene TRBD1, 6 bases. The CDR3 has 17 amino acids. Germline V lookup: CDR1 SGHTA, CDR2 FQGNSA. With 0 bases removed from V and 2 bases from J, the gap between germline ends came to 14 bases. CDR3 loop: CASSLAPTGKGNQPQHF. The CDR3 nucleotides are TGTGCCAGCAGCTTAGCGCCTACAGGGAAGGGCAATCAGCCCCAGCATTTT.

CDR3 bases: TGTGCCAGCAGTGTGGATGGGGACAGCGAAGCTTTCTTT. Protein sequence: CASSVDGDSEAFF. The rearrangement links TRBV2 to TRBJ1-1; 7 bases map to TRBD1. The CDR3 loop spans 13 amino acids. Germline V gene sequence: CDR1 SNHLY, CDR2 FYNNEI. V trimming: 4 bases; J trimming: 8 bases; junction bases outside the gene matches: 7.

The gene calls are TRBV5-5 and TRBJ1-3; 7 bases map to TRBD1. This CDR3 region has 14 residues. The V gene end was trimmed by 2 bases and the J gene end by 3 bases; junction bases not matched to a gene: 2. The germline CDR1 and CDR2 sequences are SGHKS and YYEKEE (reference sequence). The CDR3 bases are TGTGCCAGCAGCTTAGGGACAGATGGAAACACCATATATTTT. It is translated as CASSLGTDGNTIYF.

The gene calls are TRBV29-1 and TRBJ1-1; D not certain. The length of the CDR3 is 13 residues. V was cut by 1 base and J by 1 base, with 7 bases left in between. CDR1 SQVTM and CDR2 ANQGSEA come from the germline V gene. The CDR3: CSVEASGNTEAFF. DNA of the CDR3: TGCAGCGTTGAAGCCTCAGGGAACACTGAAGCTTTCTTT. Using reference TRBV29-1 and TRBJ1-1 for the parts outside the CDR3, the full variable domain is SAVISQKPSRDICQRGTSLTIQCQVDSQVTMMFWYRQQPGQSLTLIATANQGSEATYESGFVIDKFPISRPNLTFSTLTVSNMSPEDSSIYLCSVEASGNTEAFFGQGTRLTVV.

V is TRBV9 and J is TRBJ1-3, with 7 positions matching TRBD1. Trimming removed 0 bases from V and 7 bases from J; junction bases left unmatched: 4. The CDR3 length is 14 residues. Germline-derived CDR1 and CDR2 are SGDLS and YYNGEE. CDR3 loop: CASSVGDSGNTIYF. The DNA of the CDR3 is TGTGCCAGCAGCGTAGGGGACAGTGGGAACACCATATATTTT.

The chain uses TRBV5-1 and TRBJ1-1, with 9 bases identical to TRBD1. The CDR3 is made up of 15 amino acids. Germline V gene data show CDR1 as SGHRS and CDR2 as YFSETQ. V shed 0 bases and J 5 bases; nucleotides not matched to a gene: 5. The CDR3 nucleotides are TGCGCCAGCAGCTTGGAAACAGGGGGCAGGACTGAAGCTTTCTTT. This codes for CASSLETGGRTEAFF.

The chain joins TRBV9 to TRBJ2-3; D is possibly TRBD2 (5 bases). The V and J ends lost 3 bases and 0 bases respectively, with 17 bases between them. CDR3 size: 17 residues. Looked up from germline, CDR1 is SGDLS and CDR2 is YYNGEE. The CDR3 here is CASSETLGGSSTDTQYF. For the CDR3, the DNA is TGTGCCAGCAGCGAAACCTTAGGAGGTTCTAGCACAGATACGCAGTATTTT.

The chain uses TRBV5-1 and TRBJ1-4; maybe TRBD1 (6 bases). Trimming removed 2 bases from V and 6 bases from J, with 11 bases in between. The length of the CDR3 is 14 residues. Germline assignment: CDR1 SGHRS and CDR2 YFSETQ. In DNA form, the CDR3 reads TGCGCCAGCAGCTTCCAGGGGCGGGATGAAAAACTGTTTTTT. Amino acid sequence: CASSFQGRDEKLFF.

The rearrangement uses TRBV4-3 and TRBJ2-2; a possible D gene is TRBD1 (6 bases). V was trimmed by 1 base and J by 2 bases, leaving 11 bases between them. Germline CDR1 and CDR2: LGHNA and YSLEER. CDR3 length equals 16 residues. The CDR3 sequence is CASSQVYRANTGELFF. CDR3 sequence (DNA): TGCGCCAGCAGCCAAGTGTACAGGGCAAACACCGGGGAGCTGTTTTTT.

The V gene is TRBV9, the J gene TRBJ2-3, with TRBD1 identical over 7 bases. Germline V gene lookup returns CDR1 SGDLS and CDR2 YYNGEE. Trimming cost V 3 bases and J 2 bases; bases outside gene matches: 3. This CDR3 is built from 14 residues. The CDR3 is CASSAGQDTDTQYF. CDR3 DNA sequence: TGTGCCAGCAGCGCCGGACAGGACACAGATACGCAGTATTTT.

The chain recombines TRBV10-3 with TRBJ1-1, with 7 bases identical to TRBD1. CDR3 length equals 15 residues. Per germline, CDR1 ENHRY and CDR2 SYGVKD. V gave up 4 bases and J gave up 0 bases; unmatched junction bases: 5. CDR3 bases: TGTGCCATCAGTGCGGGGGACAGACTGAACACTGAAGCTTTCTTT. This encodes CAISAGDRLNTEAFF.

This chain links TRBV3-1 (or the pseudogene TRBV3-2) with TRBJ2-3, with TRBD2 matching 10 bases. Trimming at V came to 3 bases and at J to 4 bases, leaving 7 bases not matched to a gene. Germline V gene sequence: CDR1 LGHDT, CDR2 YNNKEL (reference sequence). The CDR3 sequence is 16 residues long. The CDR3 region is CASSHLERGGADTQYF. CDR3 nucleotide sequence: TGTGCCAGCAGCCACCTGGAGCGGGGGGGGGCAGATACGCAGTATTTT.

The rearrangement joins TRBV24-1 to TRBJ2-3, with 9 bases identical to TRBD1. The CDR3 loop spans 16 amino acids. Germline CDR1 reads KGHDR; CDR2 reads SFDVKD. V shed 2 bases, J shed 5 bases, and the junction held 7 bases outside the gene matches. As DNA, the CDR3 is TGTGCCACCAGTGATTCCCGGGACAGGGCTTTAGATACGCAGTATTTT. Translating it yields CATSDSRDRALDTQYF.

V usage is TRBV12-3 or TRBV12-4 and J usage is TRBJ2-7; 7 bases map to TRBD2. The CDR3 is 13 residues long. The V gene end was trimmed by 10 bases and the J gene end by 3 bases; junction bases not matched to a gene: 9. In DNA form, the CDR3 reads TGTGCCACCTCCACTGGGGGGGGCTACGAGCAGTACTTC. This translates into CATSTGGGYEQYF.

The CDR3 region has the DNA TGTGCCAGCAGCTTTCAGGCCTACAATGAGCAGTTCTTC. Encoded protein: CASSFQAYNEQFF. The chain couples TRBV7-2 to TRBJ2-1; no clear D. This CDR3 comprises 13 residues. In germline, CDR1 is SGHTA, CDR2 FQGNSA. The V and J ends lost 3 bases and 2 bases respectively, with 5 bases between them.

V gene TRBV7-2 combines with J gene TRBJ1-2, with 7 bases lining up with TRBD1. Trimming took 5 bases from V and 4 from J; bases not matched to a gene: 10. The CDR3 extends over 15 amino acids. Germline-derived CDR1 and CDR2 are SGHTA and FQGNSA. The DNA of the CDR3 is TGTGCCAGCAGCCCCAGGGGGACGAACCCCTATGGCTACACCTTC. This encodes CASSPRGTNPYGYTF.

The gene calls are TRBV10-3 and TRBJ1-2; no definite D call. Germline V lookup: CDR1 ENHRY, CDR2 SYGVKD. This CDR3 region has 13 residues. V shed 2 bases and J shed 7 bases, with 11 bases lying between them. The CDR3 coding sequence is TGTGCCATCAGTGAGAAAGCCGAGGGTGGCTACACCTTC. Protein: CAISEKAEGGYTF.

V gene TRBV6-4 combines with J gene TRBJ2-2, with TRBD1 matching 9 bases. The CDR3 is made up of 14 amino acids. Germline V gene lookup returns CDR1 MRHNA and CDR2 SNTAGT. Losses at the gene ends were 6 bases for V and 7 bases for J; bases not matched to a gene: 6. The CDR3 region is CASSRDRDVGELFF. The DNA of the CDR3 is TGTGCCAGCAGCCGGGACAGGGATGTCGGGGAGCTGTTTTTT.

The chain has TRBV2 and TRBJ1-5; tentative D call: TRBD1 (5 bases). There are 14 residues in the CDR3. Per the germline V gene, CDR1 is SNHLY and CDR2 is FYNNEI. The ends were cut back, 6 bases at V and 0 bases at J, with 9 bases in the middle. DNA of the CDR3: TGTGCCAGCAGCCAGGGAAATAGCAATCAGCCCCAGCATTTT. Encoded protein: CASSQGNSNQPQHF.

The count of this clone is one. This chain uses TRBV9 with TRBJ2-7, with TRBD1 matching 8 bases. This CDR3 has 15 amino acids. Germline CDR1 reads SGDLS; CDR2 reads YYNGEE. Trimming removed 3 bases from V and 1 base from J; junction bases left unmatched: 6. Here the CDR3 DNA reads TGTGCCAGCAGCGGGCCCGGGACAGGTTCCTACGAGCAGTACTTC. The encoded protein is CASSGPGTGSYEQYF.